The rows below give T cell receptor beta chains drawn from one sample of a study of T cells after yellow fever vaccination. TCRdb processed the 5' RACE reads anew with MiXCR; each CDR3 protein has one entry. Of about 330,000 distinct CDR3 sequences in the sample, around 7% were seen once. This specimen consisted of PBMCs, obtained approximately 40 days after the first yellow fever vaccination. Every receptor here comes from a young man who received the YFV17D yellow fever vaccine. Both conserved end residues are part of each CDR3. D genes are given only for firm matches. The size entry is marked missing in some rows and otherwise reads once, few, many or a size class.

>few|NA|TRBJ1-1|TRBV5-1|14
CASRGGIGNTEAFF
TGCGCCAGCAGGGGAGGGATAGGGAACACTGAAGCTTTCTTT
>NA|NA|TRBJ2-3|TRBV5-1|15
CASSSQAPSTDTQYF
TGCGCCAGCAGCTCTCAGGCTCCTAGCACAGATACGCAGTATTTT
>few|NA|TRBJ2-1|TRBV7-2|13
CASSITRLDEQFF
TGTGCCAGCAGCATAACACGATTAGATGAGCAGTTCTTC
>many|TRBD1|TRBJ1-2|TRBV10-3|13
CAISRRQGAGYTF
TGTGCCATCAGTCGTAGACAGGGGGCCGGCTACACCTTC
>few|NA|TRBJ1-1|TRBV12-3/TRBV12-4|16
CASSPGGVGYNTEAFF
TGTGCCAGCAGCCCCGGAGGGGTTGGGTATAACACTGAAGCTTTCTTT
>many|NA|TRBJ1-5|TRBV12-3/TRBV12-4|13
CASSFQLGQPQHF
TGTGCCAGCAGTTTCCAGTTGGGTCAGCCCCAGCATTTT
>NA|TRBD2|TRBJ2-2|TRBV9|19
CASSPPFVSSGGQTGELFF
TGTGCCAGCAGCCCCCCTTTCGTTTCCAGCGGGGGGCAGACCGGGGAGCTGTTTTTT
>NA|TRBD2|TRBJ2-5|TRBV7-2|15
CASSFAAGEQETQYF
TGTGCCAGCAGCTTTGCGGCGGGGGAGCAAGAGACCCAGTACTTC
>NA|NA|TRBJ1-5|TRBV11-2|13
CASSRNSNQPQHF
TGTGCCAGCAGCCGAAATAGCAATCAGCCCCAGCATTTT
>NA|NA|TRBJ2-3|TRBV12-3/TRBV12-4|14
CASSDGRGTDTQYF
TGTGCCAGCAGCGACGGCAGGGGCACAGATACGCAGTATTTT
>few|TRBD1|TRBJ2-1|TRBV12-3/TRBV12-4|15
CASSSAGTGGYEQFF
TGTGCCAGCAGTTCGGCCGGGACAGGAGGCTATGAGCAGTTCTTC
>few|NA|TRBJ2-2|TRBV6-5|13
CASSYWDTGELFF
TGTGCCAGCAGTTACTGGGACACCGGGGAGCTGTTTTTT
>NA|NA|TRBJ1-5|TRBV9|14
CASSVVQGDQPQHF
TGTGCCAGCAGCGTAGTACAGGGCGATCAGCCCCAGCATTTT
>few|TRBD1|TRBJ1-2|TRBV30|14
CAWRTGAANYGYTF
TGTGCCTGGAGGACAGGGGCAGCTAACTATGGCTACACCTTC
>many|NA|TRBJ2-5|TRBV5-6|15
CASPQRGVFGETQYF
TGTGCCAGCCCGCAGCGAGGAGTTTTTGGAGAGACCCAGTACTTC
>NA|TRBD2|TRBJ2-5|TRBV3-1|16
CASSLRLAGAQETQYF
TGTGCCAGCAGCCTACGACTAGCGGGAGCTCAAGAGACCCAGTACTTC
>many|TRBD1|TRBJ1-5|TRBV6-2/TRBV6-3|16
CASRSRGQGARQPQHF
TGTGCCAGCAGATCACGGGGGCAGGGGGCAAGGCAGCCCCAGCATTTT
>NA|TRBD1|TRBJ1-6|TRBV11-2|15
CASSESDRGKSPLHF
TGTGCCAGCAGCGAAAGCGACAGGGGAAAATCACCCCTCCACTTT
>few|NA|TRBJ2-7|TRBV29-1|12
CSVETVSYEQYF
TGCAGCGTTGAAACCGTCTCCTACGAGCAGTACTTC
>few|TRBD1|TRBJ2-3|TRBV7-3|16
CASSSTGGTNTDTQYF
TGTGCCAGCAGCTCGACAGGGGGCACTAACACAGATACGCAGTATTTT
>many|NA|TRBJ2-7|TRBV11-2|14
CASSIEGGNYEQYF
TGTGCCAGCAGCATCGAGGGGGGTAACTACGAGCAGTACTTC
>few|NA|TRBJ1-6|TRBV4-1|15
CASSQGPNQYSPLHF
TGCGCCAGCAGCCAAGGACCCAACCAGTATTCACCCCTCCACTTT
>few|NA|TRBJ1-5|TRBV4-1|16
CASSQDGSRDNQPQHF
TGCGCCAGCAGCCAAGACGGTTCAAGAGACAATCAGCCCCAGCATTTT
>NA|TRBD2|TRBJ2-5|TRBV4-1|17
CASSQDRGAGGQETQYF
TGCGCCAGCAGCCAAGATCGTGGAGCGGGGGGACAAGAGACCCAGTACTTC
>few|NA|TRBJ2-3|TRBV12-3/TRBV12-4|14
CASSFGRDGDTQYF
TGTGCCAGCAGTTTCGGTCGGGACGGAGATACGCAGTATTTT
>NA|NA|TRBJ1-1|TRBV7-2|12
CASSLGSTSAFF
TGTGCCAGCAGCTTAGGGAGCACCTCAGCTTTCTTT
>NA|NA|TRBJ1-2|TRBV4-3|16
CASSQGGGREFVSYTF
TGCGCCAGCAGCCAAGGGGGGGGCAGGGAGTTTGTGAGCTACACCTTC
>few|NA|TRBJ2-2|TRBV6-2/TRBV6-3|14
CATPKGENTGELFF
TGTGCCACCCCTAAAGGAGAGAACACCGGGGAGCTGTTTTTT
>few|NA|TRBJ1-1|TRBV5-1|14
CASSHATSGTEAFF
TGCGCCAGCAGCCACGCGACCTCAGGCACTGAAGCTTTCTTT
>NA|NA|TRBJ2-6|TRBV27|17
CASSFSTGNSGANVLTF
TGTGCCAGCAGTTTCTCCACAGGTAACTCTGGGGCCAACGTCCTGACTTTC
>NA|NA|TRBJ1-1|TRBV7-3|13
CASSLIRGTEAFF
TGTGCCAGCAGCTTAATCAGGGGCACTGAAGCTTTCTTT
>many|NA|TRBJ2-7|TRBV12-3/TRBV12-4|13
CASCKGVAYEQYF
TGTGCCAGCTGTAAGGGAGTCGCCTACGAGCAGTACTTC
>few|NA|TRBJ2-3|TRBV20-1|11
CSADVGDTQYF
TGCAGTGCGGATGTAGGCGATACGCAGTATTTT
>many|NA|TRBJ1-4|TRBV5-1|16
CASSFGTVSSGEKLFF
TGCGCCAGCAGCTTTGGGACGGTATCATCGGGTGAAAAACTGTTTTTT
>NA|NA|TRBJ1-2|TRBV7-2|13
CASNSRAGYGYTF
TGTGCCAGCAACAGCAGGGCGGGCTATGGCTACACCTTC
>NA|NA|TRBJ1-1|TRBV12-3/TRBV12-4|13
CASTPWGAGEAFF
TGTGCCAGCACCCCGTGGGGGGCTGGTGAAGCTTTCTTT
>few|NA|TRBJ2-7|TRBV13|13
CASSVGKSYEQYF
TGTGCCAGCAGCGTCGGGAAGTCGTACGAGCAGTACTTC
>NA|TRBD1|TRBJ2-1|TRBV5-1|13
CASSRDSNNEQFF
TGCGCCAGCAGCCGGGACAGTAACAATGAGCAGTTCTTC
>NA|NA|TRBJ2-2|TRBV5-1|14
CASSTGGGTGELFF
TGCGCCAGCAGCACCGGAGGGGGTACGGGGGAGCTGTTTTTT
>NA|NA|TRBJ2-5|TRBV7-9|14
CASGPGRHQETQYF
TGTGCCAGCGGACCAGGACGGCACCAAGAGACCCAGTACTTC
>NA|NA|TRBJ2-2|TRBV7-9|14
CASSQWGNTGERFF
TGTGCCAGCAGTCAATGGGGGAACACCGGGGAGCGGTTTTTT